This TCR beta chain was documented in a study of OX40 agonist ivuxolimab in advanced cancers. The CDR3 spans 15 residues. With 4 bases clipped from V and 1 base from J, the junction kept 3 bases outside the gene matches. In germline, CDR1 is SGHRS, CDR2 YFSETQ. Sequencing was performed with immunoSEQ multiplex PCR; in TCRdb, only in-frame clones are kept and a portion is missing. The sample has roughly 100,000 clones, just over 90% seen once. This material consisted of CD4+ or CD8+ T cells sorted from blood, taken in a trial of the OX40 agonist ivuxolimab. The genes are TRBV5-1 and TRBJ2-7; 12 bases line up with TRBD2. The origin of this receptor is an adult with an advanced solid tumor such as melanoma, head and neck, liver or kidney cancer. CDR3 in amino acids: CASSTLAGGSYEQYF. The DNA of the CDR3 is TGCGCCAGCAGCACCCTAGCGGGGGGGTCCTACGAGCAGTACTTC.